The entry that follows covers one T cell receptor beta chain sequence. Its antigen is currently unknown. The whole isolated RNA underwent reverse transcription, so sequencing captured expressed TCRB transcripts. This table comes from immunoSEQ multiplex PCR, and its TCRdb copy is limited to in-frame clones, with some not included. The sample comprises about 170,000 clones, approximately 8.1% of which are singletons, and roughly 0.46% rests with the top ten. The sample originates from a study of beta chain features in type 1 diabetes. CDR3 size: 15 residues. Between the trimmed V and J ends, which lost 0 bases and 5 bases, there was a span of 14 bases. Germline V CDR1 and CDR2: GTSNPN, SVGIG (reference sequence). Study-wide results and caveats: The question of HLA type influencing TCRB rearrangement was one that remained unresolved here. TCRB CDR3s were moderately but significantly shorter in Type 1 diabetes patients in all four CD4+ subsets.

The V call is TRBV30, the J call TRBJ2-4; D may be TRBD2 (6 bases). The sequenced sample consisted of central memory CD4+ T cells from blood. The receptor was derived from a man between 18 and 35 years old with type 1 diabetes. CDR3 bases: TGTGCCTGGAGTGTACTCGCGGGCGGGGAAAACATTCAGTACTTC. It yields the protein CAWSVLAGGENIQYF.